This TCR beta chain was sequenced during a study of STAT5B mutations in CD4+ large granular lymphocyte leukemia (dated by TCRdb to between 2021 and 2024). Describing the broader study: Among healthy controls, the CDR3 'QG' motif was associated with a particular HLA allele. The study compared the TCRbeta repertoires of patients with CD4+ T-cell large granular lymphocyte leukemia against those of healthy blood donors. The purity of purified fractions was confirmed by flow cytometry on FACSCanto II or FACSVerse to exceed 95% among lymphocytes.

The healthy controls were 35 or so blood donors, and the buffy coats of these donors were supplied by the Finnish Red Cross blood service. All TCR-sequenced material derived from peripheral blood: patient blood samples and healthy donor buffy coats. Ficoll-Hypaque gradient centrifugation was used to isolate peripheral blood mononuclear cells. CD4+ cells were purified magnetically from the buffy coats of healthy controls. Genomic DNA was extracted with the Gentra Puregene Cell and Tissue kit and quantified on a Qubit 2.0 fluorometer. The immunoSEQ assay at survey resolution was used to sequence TCRbeta rearrangements from genomic DNA. The paper's data handling went like this. In the TCR sequencing data, the smallest productive clonotype frequency that could be detected was 2.59 x 10-5. Only productive TCRbeta rearrangements, defined as complete and in-frame sequences, were included in the analyses. Sample clonality was computed as Simpson clonality in the immunoSEQ Analyzer version 3.0. Based on frequency, clones were grouped as very rare, small, medium, large (1-20%) or hyperexpanded (>20%). Generation probabilities were estimated with OLGA 1.2.3, V-gene circos plots were made with VDJtools, specificities were searched in VDJdb, and CDR3 motifs were identified with GLIPH. What TCRdb holds here is the immuneACCESS table cut down to in-frame rearrangements. Part of the clones is not present; checked against another copy, under half of the missing clones reflect an unresolved V gene, and the others are unexplained. The V and J calls and the clone size are those of that table, but D and trimming were determined from the DNA. The sample contains fewer than 50,000 clones, about 86% of them found a single time. The ten largest clones represent under 0.4% of the sample.

CDR1 and CDR2 (SGHNT, YENEEA) derive from the germline V gene. The CDR3, cysteine through phenylalanine, is 16 amino acids long. Just the 48-base CDR3 DNA is kept, in frame starting at base 1. Trimming accounts for 5 bases at V and 4 bases at J, while the number of junction bases matched to no gene is 8. Study-wide findings and limitations: TRBV06-family usage was enriched among the top patient clones (8/27) compared with healthy controls (2/35). Main leukemic clonotypes were private to each patient, although under 30% appeared at low frequency in other patients' non-leukemic repertoires. The data were not HLA-matched, and the relatively small sample size could explain the higher clonality seen in CD4+ compared with CD8+ T-LGLL. Compared with healthy CD4+ repertoires, CD4-sorted patient repertoires appeared more clonal, and this difference remained even after the putative leukemic clones were removed.

In regard to this clone: Its recognized antigen is unknown. Per-base qualities were not stored, and no clone one base away is much larger.

The specimen sequenced was CD4+ T cells from blood buffy coats. The origin of this receptor is a human donor in good health. This receptor chain uses TRBV11-3 and TRBJ2-1, with 10 junctional bases fitting TRBD1. The sequenced DNA: TGTGCCAGCAGCCCTCGAGCGGGACAGGGGTACAATGAGCAGTTCTTC. Its protein product is CASSPRAGQGYNEQFF.